This T cell receptor (beta chain) was identified during a study of blood T cell repertoires in COVID-19. For the study at large: Sources were T cells, B-cell-depleted T cells, or PBMCs; the material itself was cDNA or gDNA.

Among Cohort 3 donors, those recovered had two negative PCRs, clearance, or symptom resolution. This CDR3 comprises 13 residues. The V and J ends lost 4 bases and 7 bases, in that order; junction bases with no gene match: 4. In the study's own analysis: Using reference gene primer amplification, nucleated cell counts were estimated. Here immunoSEQ multiplex PCR was the method, and the copy in TCRdb shows in-frame clones only, minus some. The D gene and trimming were derived from the DNA, and the V and J assignments and clone size from that table. The sample includes a few hundred thousand clones, more than 75% seen only once; the top ten take 1.2%.

The receptor comes from a woman aged 18-29 years who had recovered from COVID-19. V usage is TRBV12-3 or TRBV12-4 and J usage is TRBJ2-1, with 7 bases identical to TRBD1. The sequenced sample was PBMCs or T cells enriched from blood (not recorded which). This CDR3 reads CASSSDRLNEQFF. CDR3 nucleotides: TGTGCCAGCAGTTCGGACAGGTTGAATGAGCAGTTCTTC.